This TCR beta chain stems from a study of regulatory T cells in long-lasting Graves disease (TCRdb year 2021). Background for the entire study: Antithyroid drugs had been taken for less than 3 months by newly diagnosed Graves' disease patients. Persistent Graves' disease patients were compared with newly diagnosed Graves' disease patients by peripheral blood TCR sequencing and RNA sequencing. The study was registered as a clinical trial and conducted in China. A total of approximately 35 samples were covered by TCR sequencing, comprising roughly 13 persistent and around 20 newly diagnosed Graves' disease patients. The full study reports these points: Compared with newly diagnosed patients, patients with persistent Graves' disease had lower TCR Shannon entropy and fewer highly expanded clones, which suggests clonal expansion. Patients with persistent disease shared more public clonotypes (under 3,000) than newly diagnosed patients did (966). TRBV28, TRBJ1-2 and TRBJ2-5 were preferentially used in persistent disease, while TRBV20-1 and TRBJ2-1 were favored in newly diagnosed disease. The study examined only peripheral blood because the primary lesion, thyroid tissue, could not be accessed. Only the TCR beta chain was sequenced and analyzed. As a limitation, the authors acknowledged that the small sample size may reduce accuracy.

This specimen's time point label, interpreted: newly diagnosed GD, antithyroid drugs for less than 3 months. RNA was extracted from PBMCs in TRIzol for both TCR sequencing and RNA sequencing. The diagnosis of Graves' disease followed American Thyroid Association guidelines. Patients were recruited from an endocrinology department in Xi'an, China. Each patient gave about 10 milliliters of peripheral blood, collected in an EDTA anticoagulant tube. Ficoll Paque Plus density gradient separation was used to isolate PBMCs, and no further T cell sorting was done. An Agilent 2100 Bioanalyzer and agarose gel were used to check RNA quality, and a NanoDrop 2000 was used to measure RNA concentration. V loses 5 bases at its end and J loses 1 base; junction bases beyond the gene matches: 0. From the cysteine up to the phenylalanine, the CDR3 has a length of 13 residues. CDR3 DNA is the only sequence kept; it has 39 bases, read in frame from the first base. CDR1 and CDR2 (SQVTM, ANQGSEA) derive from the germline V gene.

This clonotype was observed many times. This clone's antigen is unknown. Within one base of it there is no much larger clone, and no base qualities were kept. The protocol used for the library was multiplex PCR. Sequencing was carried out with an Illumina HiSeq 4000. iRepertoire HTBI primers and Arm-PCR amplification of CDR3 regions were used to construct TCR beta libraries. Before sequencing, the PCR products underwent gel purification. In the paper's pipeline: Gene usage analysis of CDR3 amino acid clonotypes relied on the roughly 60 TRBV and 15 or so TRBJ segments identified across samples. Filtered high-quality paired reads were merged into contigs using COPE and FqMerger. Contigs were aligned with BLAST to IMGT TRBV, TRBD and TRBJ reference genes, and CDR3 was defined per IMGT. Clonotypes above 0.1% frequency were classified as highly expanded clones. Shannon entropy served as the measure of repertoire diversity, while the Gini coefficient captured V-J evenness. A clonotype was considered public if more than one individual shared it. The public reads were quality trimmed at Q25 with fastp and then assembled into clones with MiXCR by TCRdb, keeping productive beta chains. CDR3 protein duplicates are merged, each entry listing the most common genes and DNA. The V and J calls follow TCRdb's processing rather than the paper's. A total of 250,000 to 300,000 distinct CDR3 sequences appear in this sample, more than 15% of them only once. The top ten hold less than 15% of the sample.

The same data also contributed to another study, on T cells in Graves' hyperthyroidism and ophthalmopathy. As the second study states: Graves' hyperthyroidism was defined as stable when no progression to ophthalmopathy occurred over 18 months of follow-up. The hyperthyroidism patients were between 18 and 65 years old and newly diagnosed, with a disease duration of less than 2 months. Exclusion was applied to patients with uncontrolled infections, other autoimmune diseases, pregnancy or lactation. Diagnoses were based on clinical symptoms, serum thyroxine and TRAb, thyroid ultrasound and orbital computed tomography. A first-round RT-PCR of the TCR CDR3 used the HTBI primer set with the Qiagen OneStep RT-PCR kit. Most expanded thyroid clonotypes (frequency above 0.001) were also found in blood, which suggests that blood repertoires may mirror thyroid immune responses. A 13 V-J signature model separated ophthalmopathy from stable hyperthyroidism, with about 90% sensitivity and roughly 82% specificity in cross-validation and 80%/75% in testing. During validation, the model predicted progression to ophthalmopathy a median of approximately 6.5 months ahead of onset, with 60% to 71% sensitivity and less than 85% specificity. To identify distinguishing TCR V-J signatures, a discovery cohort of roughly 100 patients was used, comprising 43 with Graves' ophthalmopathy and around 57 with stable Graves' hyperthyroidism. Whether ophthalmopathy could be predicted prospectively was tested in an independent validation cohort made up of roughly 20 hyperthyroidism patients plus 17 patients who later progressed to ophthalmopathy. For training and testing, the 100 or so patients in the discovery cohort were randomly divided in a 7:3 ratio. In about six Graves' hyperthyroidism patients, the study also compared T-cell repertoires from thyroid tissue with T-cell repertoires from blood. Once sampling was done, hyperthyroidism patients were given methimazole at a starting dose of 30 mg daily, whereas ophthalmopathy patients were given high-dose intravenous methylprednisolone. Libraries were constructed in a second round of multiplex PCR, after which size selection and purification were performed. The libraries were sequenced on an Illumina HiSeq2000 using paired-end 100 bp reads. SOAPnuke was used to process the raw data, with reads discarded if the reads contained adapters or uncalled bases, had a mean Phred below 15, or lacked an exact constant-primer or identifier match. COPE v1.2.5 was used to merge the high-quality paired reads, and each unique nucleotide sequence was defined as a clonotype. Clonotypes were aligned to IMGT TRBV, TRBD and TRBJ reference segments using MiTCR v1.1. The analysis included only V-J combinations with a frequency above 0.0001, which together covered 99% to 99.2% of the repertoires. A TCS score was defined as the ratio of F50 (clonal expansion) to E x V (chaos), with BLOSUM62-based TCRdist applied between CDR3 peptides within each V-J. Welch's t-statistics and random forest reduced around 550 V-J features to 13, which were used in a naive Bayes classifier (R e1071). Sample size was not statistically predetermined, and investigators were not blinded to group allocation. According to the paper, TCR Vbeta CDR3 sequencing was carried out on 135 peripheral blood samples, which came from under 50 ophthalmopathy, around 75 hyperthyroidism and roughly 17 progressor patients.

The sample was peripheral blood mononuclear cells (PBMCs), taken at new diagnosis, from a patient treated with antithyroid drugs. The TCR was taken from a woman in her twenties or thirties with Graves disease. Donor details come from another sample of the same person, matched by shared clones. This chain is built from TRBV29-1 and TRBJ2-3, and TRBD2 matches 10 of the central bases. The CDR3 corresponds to CSVLAGGTDTQYF. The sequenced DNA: TGCAGCGTTCTAGCGGGAGGCACAGATACGCAGTATTTT.